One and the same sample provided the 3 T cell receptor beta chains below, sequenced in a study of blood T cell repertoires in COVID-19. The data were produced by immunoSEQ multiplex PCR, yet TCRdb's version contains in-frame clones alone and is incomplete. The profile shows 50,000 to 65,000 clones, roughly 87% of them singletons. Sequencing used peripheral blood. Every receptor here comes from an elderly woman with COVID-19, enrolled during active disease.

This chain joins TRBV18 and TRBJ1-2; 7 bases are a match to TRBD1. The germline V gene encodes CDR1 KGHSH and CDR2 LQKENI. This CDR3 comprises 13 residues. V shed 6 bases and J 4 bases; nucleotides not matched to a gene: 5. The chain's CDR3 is CASSQGVGYGYTF. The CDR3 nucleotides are TGTGCCAGCTCCCAGGGGGTTGGCTATGGCTACACCTTC.

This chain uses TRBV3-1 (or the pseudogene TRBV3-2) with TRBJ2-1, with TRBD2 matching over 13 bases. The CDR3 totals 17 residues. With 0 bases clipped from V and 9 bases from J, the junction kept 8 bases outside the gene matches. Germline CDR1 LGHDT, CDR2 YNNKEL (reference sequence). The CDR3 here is CASSQDRLAGGGFEQFF. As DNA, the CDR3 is TGTGCCAGCAGCCAAGATCGACTAGCGGGGGGCGGGTTTGAGCAGTTCTTC.

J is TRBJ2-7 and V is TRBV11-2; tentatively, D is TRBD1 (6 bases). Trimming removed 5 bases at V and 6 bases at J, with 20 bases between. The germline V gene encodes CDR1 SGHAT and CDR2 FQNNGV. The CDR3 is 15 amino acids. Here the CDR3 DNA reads TGTGCCAGCAGCCGACTGACAGGCCCCGTCGCCGAGCAGTACTTC. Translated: CASSRLTGPVAEQYF.